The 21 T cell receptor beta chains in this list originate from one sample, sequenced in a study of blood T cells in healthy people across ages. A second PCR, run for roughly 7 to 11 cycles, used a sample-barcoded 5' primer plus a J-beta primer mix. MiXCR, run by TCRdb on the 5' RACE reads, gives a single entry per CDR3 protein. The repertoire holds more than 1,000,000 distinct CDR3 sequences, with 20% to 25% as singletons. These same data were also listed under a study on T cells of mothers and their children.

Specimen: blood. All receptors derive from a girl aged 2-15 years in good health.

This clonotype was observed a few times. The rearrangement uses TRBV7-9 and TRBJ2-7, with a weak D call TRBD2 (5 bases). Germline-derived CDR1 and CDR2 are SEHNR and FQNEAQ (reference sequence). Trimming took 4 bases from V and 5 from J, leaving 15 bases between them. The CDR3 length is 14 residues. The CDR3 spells CASSSGNLLDEQYF. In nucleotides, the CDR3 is TGTGCCAGCAGCTCGGGAAATTTGCTGGACGAGCAGTACTTC.

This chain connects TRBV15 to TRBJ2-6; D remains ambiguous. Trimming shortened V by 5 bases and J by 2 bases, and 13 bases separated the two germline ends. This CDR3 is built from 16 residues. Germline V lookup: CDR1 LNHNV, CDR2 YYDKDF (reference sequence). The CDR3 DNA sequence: TGTGCCACCAGCGAAAGGATTGGGGCTGGGGCCAACGTCCTGACTTTC. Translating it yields CATSERIGAGANVLTF.

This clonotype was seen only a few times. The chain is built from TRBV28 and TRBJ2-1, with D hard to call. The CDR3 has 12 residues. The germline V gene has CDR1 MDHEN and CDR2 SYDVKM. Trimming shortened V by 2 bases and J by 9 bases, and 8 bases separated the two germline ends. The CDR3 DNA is TGTGCCAGCAGTTTACCCTCGGGTGAGCAGTTCTTC. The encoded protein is CASSLPSGEQFF.

The chain's CDR3 is CSVHPGGGAYEQYF. CDR3 in DNA: TGCAGCGTTCATCCCGGAGGGGGTGCCTACGAGCAGTACTTC. The V gene is TRBV29-1, the J gene TRBJ2-5; D assignment may be TRBD1 or TRBD2 (6 bases each). The J call may be wrong; the DNA end is better matched by TRBJ2-7. CDR3 size: 14 residues. Germline V gene data show CDR1 as SQVTM and CDR2 as ANQGSEA.

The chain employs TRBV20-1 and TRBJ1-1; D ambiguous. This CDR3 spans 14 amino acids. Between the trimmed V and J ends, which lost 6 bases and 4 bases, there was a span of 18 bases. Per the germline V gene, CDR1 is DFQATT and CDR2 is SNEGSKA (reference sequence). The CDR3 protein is CSAYARYEGTEAFF. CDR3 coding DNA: TGCAGTGCATACGCAAGATATGAGGGCACTGAAGCTTTCTTT.

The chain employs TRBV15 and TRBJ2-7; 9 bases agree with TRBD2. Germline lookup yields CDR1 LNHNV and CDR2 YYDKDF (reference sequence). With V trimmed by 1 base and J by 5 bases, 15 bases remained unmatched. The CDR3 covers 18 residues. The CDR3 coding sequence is TGTGCCACCAGCAGAGTGGTCCGGGGAGCGGGAGGTCTTCACGAGCAGTACTTC. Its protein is CATSRVVRGAGGLHEQYF.

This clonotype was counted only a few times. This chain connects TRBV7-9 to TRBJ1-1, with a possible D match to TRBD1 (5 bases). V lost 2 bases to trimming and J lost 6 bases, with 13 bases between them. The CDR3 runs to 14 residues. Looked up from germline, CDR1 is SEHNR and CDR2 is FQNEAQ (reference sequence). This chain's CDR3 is CASSLLGGYPEAFF. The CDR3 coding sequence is TGTGCCAGCAGCTTACTGGGGGGGTACCCTGAAGCTTTCTTT.

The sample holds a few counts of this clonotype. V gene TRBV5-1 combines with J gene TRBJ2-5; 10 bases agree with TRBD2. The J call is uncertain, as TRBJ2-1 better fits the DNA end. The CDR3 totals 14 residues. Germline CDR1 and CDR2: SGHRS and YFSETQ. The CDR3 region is CASREREGRHEQFF. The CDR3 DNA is TGCGCCAGCAGGGAGCGGGAGGGCCGGCATGAGCAGTTCTTC.

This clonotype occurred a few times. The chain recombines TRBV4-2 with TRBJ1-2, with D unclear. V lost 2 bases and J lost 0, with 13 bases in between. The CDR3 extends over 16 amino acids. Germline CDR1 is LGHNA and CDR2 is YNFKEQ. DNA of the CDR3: TGTGCCAGCAGCCAATACACAAGTACTACTAACTATGGCTACACCTTC. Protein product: CASSQYTSTTNYGYTF.

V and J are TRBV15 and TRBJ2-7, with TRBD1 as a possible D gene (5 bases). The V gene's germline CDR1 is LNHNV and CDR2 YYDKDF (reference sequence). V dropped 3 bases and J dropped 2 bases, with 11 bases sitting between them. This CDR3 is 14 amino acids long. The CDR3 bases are TGTGCCACCAGCAGGGACAATCCCCCCTACGAGCAGTACTTC. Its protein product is CATSRDNPPYEQYF.

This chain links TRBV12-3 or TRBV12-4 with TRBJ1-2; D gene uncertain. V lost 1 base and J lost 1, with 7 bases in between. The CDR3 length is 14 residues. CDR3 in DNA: TGTGCCAGCAGTTTAGAGTGGCTTAACTATGGCTACACCTTC. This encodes CASSLEWLNYGYTF.

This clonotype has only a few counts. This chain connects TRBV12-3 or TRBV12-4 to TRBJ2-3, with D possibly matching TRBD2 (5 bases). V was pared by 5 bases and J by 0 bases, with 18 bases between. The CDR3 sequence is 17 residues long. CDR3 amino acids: CASSRTRGGSSTDTQYF. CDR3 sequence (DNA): TGTGCCAGCAGTAGGACGCGCGGAGGCTCTAGCACAGATACGCAGTATTTT.

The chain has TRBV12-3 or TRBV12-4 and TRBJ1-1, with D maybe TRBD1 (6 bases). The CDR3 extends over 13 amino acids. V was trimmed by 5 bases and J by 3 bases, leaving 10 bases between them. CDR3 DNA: TGTGCCAGCAGTCAGGGGTTTTACACTGAAGCTTTCTTT. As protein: CASSQGFYTEAFF.

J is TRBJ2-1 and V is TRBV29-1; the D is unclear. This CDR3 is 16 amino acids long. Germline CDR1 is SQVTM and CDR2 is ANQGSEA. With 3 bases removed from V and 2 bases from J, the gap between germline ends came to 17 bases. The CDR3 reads CSVDLPETVTYNEQFF. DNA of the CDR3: TGCAGCGTTGATTTGCCTGAGACTGTAACCTACAATGAGCAGTTCTTC.

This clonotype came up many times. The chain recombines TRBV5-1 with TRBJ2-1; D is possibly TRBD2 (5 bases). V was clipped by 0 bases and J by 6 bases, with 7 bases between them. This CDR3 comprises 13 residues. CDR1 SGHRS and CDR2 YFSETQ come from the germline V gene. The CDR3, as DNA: TGCGCCAGCAGCTTGGGTCTAGCCAATGAGCAGTTCTTC. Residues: CASSLGLANEQFF. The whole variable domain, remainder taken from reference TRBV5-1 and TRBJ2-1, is KAGVTQTPRYLIKTRGQQVTLSCSPISGHRSVSWYQQTPGQGLQFLFEYFSETQRNKGNFPGRFSGRQFSNSRSEMNVSTLELGDSALYLCASSLGLANEQFFGPGTRLTVL.

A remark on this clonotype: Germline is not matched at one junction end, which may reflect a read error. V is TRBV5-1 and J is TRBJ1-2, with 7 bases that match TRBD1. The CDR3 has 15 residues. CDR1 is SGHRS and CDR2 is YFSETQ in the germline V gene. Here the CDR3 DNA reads TGCGCCAGCAGGTGGAGCGACAGGGCTCGAGATGGCTACCCCTTC. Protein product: CASRWSDRARDGYPF.

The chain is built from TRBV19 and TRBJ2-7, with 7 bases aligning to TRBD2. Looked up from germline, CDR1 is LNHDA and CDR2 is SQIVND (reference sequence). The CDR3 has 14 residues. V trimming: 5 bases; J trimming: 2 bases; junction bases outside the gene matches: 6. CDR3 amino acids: CASSSGGIPYEQYF. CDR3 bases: TGTGCCAGTAGTTCCGGGGGGATTCCCTACGAGCAGTACTTC.

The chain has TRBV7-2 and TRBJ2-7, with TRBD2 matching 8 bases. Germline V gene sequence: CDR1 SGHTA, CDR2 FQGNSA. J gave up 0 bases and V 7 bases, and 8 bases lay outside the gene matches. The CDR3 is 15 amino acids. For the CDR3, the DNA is TGTGCCAGCACTTGGACCGGGACTAGCTCCTACGAGCAGTACTTC. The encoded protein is CASTWTGTSSYEQYF.

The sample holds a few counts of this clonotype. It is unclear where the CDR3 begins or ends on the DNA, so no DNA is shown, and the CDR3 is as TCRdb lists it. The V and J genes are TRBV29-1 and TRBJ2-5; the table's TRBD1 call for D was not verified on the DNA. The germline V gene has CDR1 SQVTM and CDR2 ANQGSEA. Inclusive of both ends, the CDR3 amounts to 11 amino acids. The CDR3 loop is CSVAVGASHFF.

The CDR3, as DNA: TGTGCCAGCAGTAAACGACAGGGAGGGGGCAATCAGCCCCAGCATTTT. Protein product: CASSKRQGGGNQPQHF. This chain connects TRBV7-2 to TRBJ1-5, with 7 bases fitting TRBD1. CDR1 SGHTA and CDR2 FQGNSA come from the germline V gene. The CDR3 runs to 16 residues. V was clipped by 6 bases and J by 2 bases; unmatched bases: 10.

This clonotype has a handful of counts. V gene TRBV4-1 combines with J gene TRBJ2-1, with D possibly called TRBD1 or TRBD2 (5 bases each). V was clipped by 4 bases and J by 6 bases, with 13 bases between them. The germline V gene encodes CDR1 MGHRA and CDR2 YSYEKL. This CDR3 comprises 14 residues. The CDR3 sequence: CASSLWDGSNEQFF. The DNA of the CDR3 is TGCGCCAGCAGCCTATGGGACGGAAGCAATGAGCAGTTCTTC.